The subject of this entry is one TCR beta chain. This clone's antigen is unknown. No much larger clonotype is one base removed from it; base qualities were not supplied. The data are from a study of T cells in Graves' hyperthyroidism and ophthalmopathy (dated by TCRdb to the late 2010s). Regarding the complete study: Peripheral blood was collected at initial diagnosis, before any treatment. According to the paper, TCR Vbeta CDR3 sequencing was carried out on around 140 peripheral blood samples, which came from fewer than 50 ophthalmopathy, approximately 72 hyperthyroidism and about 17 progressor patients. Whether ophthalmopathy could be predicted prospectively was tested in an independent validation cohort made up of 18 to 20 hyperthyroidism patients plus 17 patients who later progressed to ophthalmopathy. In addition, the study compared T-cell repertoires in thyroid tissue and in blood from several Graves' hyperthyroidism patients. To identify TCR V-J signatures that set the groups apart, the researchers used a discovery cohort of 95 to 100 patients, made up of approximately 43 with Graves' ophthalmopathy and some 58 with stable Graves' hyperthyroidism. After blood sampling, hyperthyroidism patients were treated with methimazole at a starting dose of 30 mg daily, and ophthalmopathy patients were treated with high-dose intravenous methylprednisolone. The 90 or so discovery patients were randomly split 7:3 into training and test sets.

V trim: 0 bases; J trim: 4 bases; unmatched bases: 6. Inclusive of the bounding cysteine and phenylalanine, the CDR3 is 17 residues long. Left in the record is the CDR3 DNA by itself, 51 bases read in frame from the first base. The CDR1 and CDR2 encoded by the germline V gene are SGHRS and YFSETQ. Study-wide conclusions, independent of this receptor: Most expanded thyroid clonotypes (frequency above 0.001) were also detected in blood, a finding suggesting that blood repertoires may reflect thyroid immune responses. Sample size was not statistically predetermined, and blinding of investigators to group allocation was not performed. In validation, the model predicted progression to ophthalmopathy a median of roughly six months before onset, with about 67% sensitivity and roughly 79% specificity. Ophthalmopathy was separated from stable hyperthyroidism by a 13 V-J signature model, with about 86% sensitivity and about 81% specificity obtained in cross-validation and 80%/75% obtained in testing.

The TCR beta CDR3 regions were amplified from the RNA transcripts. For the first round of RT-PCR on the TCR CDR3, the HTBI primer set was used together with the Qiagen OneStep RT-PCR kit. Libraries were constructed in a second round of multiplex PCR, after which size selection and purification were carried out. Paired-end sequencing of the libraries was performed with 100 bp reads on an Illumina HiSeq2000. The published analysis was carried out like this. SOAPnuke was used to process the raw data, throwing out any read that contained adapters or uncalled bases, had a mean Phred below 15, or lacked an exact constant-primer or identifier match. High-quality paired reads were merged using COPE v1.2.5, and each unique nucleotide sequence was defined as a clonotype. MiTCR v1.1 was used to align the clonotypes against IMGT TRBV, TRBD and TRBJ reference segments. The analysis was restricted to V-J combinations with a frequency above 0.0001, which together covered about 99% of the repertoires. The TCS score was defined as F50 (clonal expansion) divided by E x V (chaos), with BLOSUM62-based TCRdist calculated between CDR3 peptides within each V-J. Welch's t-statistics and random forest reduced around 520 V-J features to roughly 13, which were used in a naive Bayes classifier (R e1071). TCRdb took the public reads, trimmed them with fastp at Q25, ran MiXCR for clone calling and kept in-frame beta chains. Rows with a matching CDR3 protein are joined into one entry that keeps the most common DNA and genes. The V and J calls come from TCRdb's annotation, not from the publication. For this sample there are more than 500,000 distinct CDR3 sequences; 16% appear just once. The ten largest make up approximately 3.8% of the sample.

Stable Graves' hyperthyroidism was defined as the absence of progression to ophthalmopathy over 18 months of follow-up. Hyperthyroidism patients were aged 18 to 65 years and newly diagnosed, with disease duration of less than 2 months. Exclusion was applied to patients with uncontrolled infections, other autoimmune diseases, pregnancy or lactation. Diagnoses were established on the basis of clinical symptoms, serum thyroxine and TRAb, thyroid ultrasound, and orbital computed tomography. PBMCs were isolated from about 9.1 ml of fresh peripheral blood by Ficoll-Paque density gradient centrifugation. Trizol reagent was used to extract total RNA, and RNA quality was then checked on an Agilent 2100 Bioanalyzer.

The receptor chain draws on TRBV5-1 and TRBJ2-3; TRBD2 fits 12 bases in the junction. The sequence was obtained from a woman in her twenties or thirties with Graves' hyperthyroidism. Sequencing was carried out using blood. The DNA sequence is TGCGCCAGCAGCTTGGAAACTAGCGGGAGGAGGGCAGATACGCAGTATTTT. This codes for CASSLETSGRRADTQYF.